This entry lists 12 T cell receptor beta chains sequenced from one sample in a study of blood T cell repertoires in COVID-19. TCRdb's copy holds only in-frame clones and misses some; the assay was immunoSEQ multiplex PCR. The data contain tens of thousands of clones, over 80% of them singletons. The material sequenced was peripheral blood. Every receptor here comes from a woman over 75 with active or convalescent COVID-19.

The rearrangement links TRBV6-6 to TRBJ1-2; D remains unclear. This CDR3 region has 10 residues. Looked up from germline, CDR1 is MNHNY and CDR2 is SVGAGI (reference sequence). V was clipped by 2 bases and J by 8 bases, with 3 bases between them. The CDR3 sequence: CASSYEGYTF. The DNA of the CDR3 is TGTGCCAGCAGTTACGAGGGCTACACCTTC.

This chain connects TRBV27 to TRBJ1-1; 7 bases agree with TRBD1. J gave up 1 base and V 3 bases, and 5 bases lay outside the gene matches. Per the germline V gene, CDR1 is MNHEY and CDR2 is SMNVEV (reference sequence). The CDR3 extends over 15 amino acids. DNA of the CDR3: TGTGCCAGCAGTTTCAGACAGGGACCGAACACTGAAGCTTTCTTT. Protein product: CASSFRQGPNTEAFF.

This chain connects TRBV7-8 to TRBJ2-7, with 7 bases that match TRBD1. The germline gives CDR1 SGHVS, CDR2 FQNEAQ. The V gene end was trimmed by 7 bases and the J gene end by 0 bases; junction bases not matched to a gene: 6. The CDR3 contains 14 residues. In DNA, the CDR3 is TGTGCCAGCACCCCCGGGACAGACTCCTACGAGCAGTACTTC. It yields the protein CASTPGTDSYEQYF.

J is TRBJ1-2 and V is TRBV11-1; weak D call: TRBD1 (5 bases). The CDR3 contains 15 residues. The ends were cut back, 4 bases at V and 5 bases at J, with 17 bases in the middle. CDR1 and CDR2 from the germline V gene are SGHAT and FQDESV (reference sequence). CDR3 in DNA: TGTGCCAGCAGCTCCCAGCGGGGCGGCGCGTATGGCTACACCTTC. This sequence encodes CASSSQRGGAYGYTF. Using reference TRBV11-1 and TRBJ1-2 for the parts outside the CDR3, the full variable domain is EAEVAQSPRYKITEKSQAVAFWCDPISGHATLYWYRQILGQGPELLVQFQDESVVDDSQLPKDRFSAERLKGVDSTLKIQPAELGDSAMYLCASSSQRGGAYGYTFGSGTRLTVV.

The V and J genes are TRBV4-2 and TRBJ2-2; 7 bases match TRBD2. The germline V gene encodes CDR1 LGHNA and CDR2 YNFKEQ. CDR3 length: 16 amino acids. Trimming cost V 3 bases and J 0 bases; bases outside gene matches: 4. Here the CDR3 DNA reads TGTGCCAGCAGCCAGCGGGGGACTTCGAACACCGGGGAGCTGTTTTTT. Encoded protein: CASSQRGTSNTGELFF.

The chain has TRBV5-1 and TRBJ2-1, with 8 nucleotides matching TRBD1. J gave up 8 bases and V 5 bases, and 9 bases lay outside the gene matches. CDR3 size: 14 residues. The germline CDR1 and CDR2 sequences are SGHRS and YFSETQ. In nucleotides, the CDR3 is TGCGCCAGCAGTCCGGACAGGGAAATGGATGAGCAGTTCTTC. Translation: CASSPDREMDEQFF.

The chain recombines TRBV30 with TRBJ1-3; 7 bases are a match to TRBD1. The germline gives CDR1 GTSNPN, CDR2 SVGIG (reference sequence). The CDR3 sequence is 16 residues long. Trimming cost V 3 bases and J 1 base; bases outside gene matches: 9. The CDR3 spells CAWSREGAFSGNTIYF. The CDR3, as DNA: TGTGCCTGGAGCCGGGAGGGGGCGTTTTCTGGAAACACCATATATTTT.

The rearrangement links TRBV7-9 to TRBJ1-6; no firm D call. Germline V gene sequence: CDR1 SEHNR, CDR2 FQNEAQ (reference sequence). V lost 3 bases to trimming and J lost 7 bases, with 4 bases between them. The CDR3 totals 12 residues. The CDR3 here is CASSFQNSPLHF. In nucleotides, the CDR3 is TGTGCCAGCAGCTTTCAAAATTCACCCCTCCACTTT.

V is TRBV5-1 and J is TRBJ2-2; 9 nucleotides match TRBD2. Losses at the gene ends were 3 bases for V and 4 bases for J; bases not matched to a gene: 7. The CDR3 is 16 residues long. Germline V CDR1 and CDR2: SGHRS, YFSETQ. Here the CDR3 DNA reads TGCGCCAGCAGCTCTGTACTAGCGGGCAGCACCGGGGAGCTGTTTTTT. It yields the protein CASSSVLAGSTGELFF.

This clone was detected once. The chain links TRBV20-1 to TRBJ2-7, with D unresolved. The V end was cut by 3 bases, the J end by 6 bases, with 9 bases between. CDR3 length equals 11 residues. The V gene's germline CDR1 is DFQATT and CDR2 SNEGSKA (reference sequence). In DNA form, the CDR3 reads TGCAGTGCTAGGTACTTTGGCGAGCAGTACTTC. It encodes CSARYFGEQYF.

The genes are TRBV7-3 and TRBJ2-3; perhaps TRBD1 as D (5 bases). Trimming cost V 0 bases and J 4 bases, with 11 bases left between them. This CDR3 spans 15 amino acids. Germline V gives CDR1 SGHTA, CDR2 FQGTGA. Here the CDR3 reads CASSLTGRAPDTQYF. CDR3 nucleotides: TGTGCCAGCAGCTTAACGGGCAGGGCCCCAGATACGCAGTATTTT.

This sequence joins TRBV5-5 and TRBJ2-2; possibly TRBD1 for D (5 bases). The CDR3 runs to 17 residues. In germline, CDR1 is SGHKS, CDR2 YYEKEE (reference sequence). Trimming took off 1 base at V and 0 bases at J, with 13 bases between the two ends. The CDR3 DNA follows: TGTGCCAGCAGCTTGTTCCTCGGCAGGGCGAACACCGGGGAGCTGTTTTTT. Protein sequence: CASSLFLGRANTGELFF.